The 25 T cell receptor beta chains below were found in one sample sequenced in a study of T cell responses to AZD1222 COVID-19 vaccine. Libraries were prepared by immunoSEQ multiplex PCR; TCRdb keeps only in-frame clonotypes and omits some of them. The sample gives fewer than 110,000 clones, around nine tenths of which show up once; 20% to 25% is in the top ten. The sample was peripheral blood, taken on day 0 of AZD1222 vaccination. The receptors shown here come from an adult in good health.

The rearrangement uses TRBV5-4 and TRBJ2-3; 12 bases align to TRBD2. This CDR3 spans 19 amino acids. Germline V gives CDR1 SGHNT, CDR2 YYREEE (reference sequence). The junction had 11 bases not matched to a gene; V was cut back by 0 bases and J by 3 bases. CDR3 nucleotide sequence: TGTGCCAGCAGCTTGGACCGTAGGGCGCTAGCGGGGGGGACAGATACGCAGTATTTT. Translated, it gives CASSLDRRALAGGTDTQYF.

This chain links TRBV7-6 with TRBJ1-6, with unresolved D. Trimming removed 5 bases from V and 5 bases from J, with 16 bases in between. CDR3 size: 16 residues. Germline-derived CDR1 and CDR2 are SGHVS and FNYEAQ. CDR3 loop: CASSRSLDGDNSPLHF. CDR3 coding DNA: TGTGCCAGCAGCCGATCCCTCGACGGGGATAATTCACCCCTCCACTTT. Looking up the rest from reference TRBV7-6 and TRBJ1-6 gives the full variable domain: GAGVSQSPRYKVTKRGQDVALRCDPISGHVSLYWYRQALGQGPEFLTYFNYEAQQDKSGLPNDRFSAERPEGSISTLTIQRTEQRDSAMYRCASSRSLDGDNSPLHFGNGTRLTVT.

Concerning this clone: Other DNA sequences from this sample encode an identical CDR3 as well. Here the CDR3 reads CASSLGGGGNTIYF. In nucleotides, the CDR3 is TGCGCCAGCAGCCTGGGTGGAGGTGGAAACACCATATATTTT. J is TRBJ1-3 and V is TRBV5-1; D is uncertain. CDR1 and CDR2 (germline): SGHRS, YFSETQ. Trimming cost V 4 bases and J 3 bases, with 11 bases left between them. The CDR3 has 14 residues.

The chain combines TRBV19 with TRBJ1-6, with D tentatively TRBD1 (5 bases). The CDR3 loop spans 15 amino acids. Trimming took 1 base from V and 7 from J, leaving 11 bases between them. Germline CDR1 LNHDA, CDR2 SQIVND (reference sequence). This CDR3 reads CASSIAQDTNSPLHF. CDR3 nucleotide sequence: TGTGCCAGTAGTATAGCTCAGGACACCAATTCACCCCTCCACTTT. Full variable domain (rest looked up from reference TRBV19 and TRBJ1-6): DGGITQSPKYLFRKEGQNVTLSCEQNLNHDAMYWYRQDPGQGLRLIYYSQIVNDFQKGDIAEGYSVSREKKESFPLTVTSAQKNPTAFYLCASSIAQDTNSPLHFGNGTRLTVT.

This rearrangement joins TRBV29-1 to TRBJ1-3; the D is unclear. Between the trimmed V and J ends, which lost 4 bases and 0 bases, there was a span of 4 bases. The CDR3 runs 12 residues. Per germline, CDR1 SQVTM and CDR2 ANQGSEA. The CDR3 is CSVGNSGNTIYF. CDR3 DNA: TGCAGCGTTGGAAACTCTGGAAACACCATATATTTT.

The chain's CDR3 is CASSLAELVNSPLHF. CDR3 coding DNA: TGTGCCAGCAGCTTAGCCGAACTTGTAAATTCACCCCTCCACTTT. This chain joins TRBV11-2 and TRBJ1-6, with D unclear. The ends were cut back, 1 base at V and 7 bases at J, with 11 bases in the middle. The CDR3 loop spans 15 amino acids. The germline V gene has CDR1 SGHAT and CDR2 FQNNGV.

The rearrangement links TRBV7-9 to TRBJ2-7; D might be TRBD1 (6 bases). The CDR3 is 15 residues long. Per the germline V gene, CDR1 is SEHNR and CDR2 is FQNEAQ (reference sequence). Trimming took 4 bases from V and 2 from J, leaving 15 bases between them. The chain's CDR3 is CASSSSLGTTYEQYF. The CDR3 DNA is TGTGCCAGCAGCTCATCACTCGGGACAACCTACGAGCAGTACTTC.

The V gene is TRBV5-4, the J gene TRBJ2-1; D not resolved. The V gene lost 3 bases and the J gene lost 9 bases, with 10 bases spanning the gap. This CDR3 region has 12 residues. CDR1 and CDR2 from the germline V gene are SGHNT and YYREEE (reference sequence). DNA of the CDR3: TGTGCCAGCAGCTCACGAGGTACTGAGCAGTTCTTC. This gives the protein CASSSRGTEQFF.

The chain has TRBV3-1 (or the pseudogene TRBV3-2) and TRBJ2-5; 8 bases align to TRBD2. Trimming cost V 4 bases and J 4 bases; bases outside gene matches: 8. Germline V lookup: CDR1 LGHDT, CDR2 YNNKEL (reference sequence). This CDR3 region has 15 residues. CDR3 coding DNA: TGTGCCAGCAGCCGAATAGCGGGGAGCTTAGAGACCCAGTACTTC. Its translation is CASSRIAGSLETQYF.

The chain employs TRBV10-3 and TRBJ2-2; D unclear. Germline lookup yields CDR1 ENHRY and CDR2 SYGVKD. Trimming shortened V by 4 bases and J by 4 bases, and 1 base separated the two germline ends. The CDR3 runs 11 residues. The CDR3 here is CAISATGELFF. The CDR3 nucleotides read TGTGCCATCAGTGCCACCGGGGAGCTGTTTTTT.

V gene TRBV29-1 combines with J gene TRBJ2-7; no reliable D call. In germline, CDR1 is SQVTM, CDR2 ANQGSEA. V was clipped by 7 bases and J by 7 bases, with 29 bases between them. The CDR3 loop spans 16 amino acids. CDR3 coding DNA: TGCAGCGCAGCGTCGACCTTAAACCCTAGGTTGGGTGAGCAGTACTTC. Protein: CSAASTLNPRLGEQYF.

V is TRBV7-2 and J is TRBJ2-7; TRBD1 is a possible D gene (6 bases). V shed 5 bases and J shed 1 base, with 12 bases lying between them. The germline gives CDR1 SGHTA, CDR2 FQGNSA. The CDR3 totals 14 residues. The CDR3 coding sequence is TGTGCCAGCAGCCCCGGACAGACATCCTACGAGCAGTACTTC. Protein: CASSPGQTSYEQYF.

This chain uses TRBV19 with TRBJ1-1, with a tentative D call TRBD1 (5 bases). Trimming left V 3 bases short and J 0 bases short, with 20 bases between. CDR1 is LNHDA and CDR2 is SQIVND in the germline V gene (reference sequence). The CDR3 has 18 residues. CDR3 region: CASSIQRGRGLVNTEAFF. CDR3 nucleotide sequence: TGTGCCAGTAGTATTCAGAGGGGACGGGGTTTGGTGAACACTGAAGCTTTCTTT.

CDR3 in amino acids: CSVEDPGEAFF. As DNA, the CDR3 is TGCAGCGTTGAAGATCCAGGTGAGGCTTTCTTT. The V gene is TRBV29-1, the J gene TRBJ1-1; D call uncertain. This CDR3 spans 11 amino acids. The V gene lost 0 bases and the J gene lost 11 bases, with 10 bases spanning the gap. Per the germline V gene, CDR1 is SQVTM and CDR2 is ANQGSEA.

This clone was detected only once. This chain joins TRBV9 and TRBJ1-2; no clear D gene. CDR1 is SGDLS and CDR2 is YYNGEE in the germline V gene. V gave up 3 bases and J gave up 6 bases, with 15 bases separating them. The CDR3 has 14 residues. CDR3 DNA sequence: TGTGCCAGCAGCGCAAGCCCGGAGGTGAATGGCTACACCTTC. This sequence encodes CASSASPEVNGYTF.

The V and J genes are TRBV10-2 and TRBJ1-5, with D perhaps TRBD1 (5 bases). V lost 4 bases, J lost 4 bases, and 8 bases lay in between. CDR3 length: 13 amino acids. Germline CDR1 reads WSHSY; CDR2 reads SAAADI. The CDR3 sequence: CASSAGRNQPQHF. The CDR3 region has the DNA TGCGCCAGCAGTGCGGGACGGAATCAGCCCCAGCATTTT.

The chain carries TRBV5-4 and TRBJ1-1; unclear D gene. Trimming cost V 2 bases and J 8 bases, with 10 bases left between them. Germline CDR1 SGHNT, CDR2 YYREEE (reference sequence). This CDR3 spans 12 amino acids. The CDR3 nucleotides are TGTGCCAGCAGCTTCACGGCGGGAGAAGCTTTCTTT. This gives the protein CASSFTAGEAFF. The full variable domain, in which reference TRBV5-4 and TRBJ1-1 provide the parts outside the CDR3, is ETGVTQSPTHLIKTRGQQVTLRCSSQSGHNTVSWYQQALGQGPQFIFQYYREEENGRGNFPPRFSGLQFPNYSSELNVNALELDDSALYLCASSFTAGEAFFGQGTRLTVV.

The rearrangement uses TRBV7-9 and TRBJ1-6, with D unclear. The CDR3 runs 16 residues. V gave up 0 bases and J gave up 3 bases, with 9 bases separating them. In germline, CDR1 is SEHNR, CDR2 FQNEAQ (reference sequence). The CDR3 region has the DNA TGTGCCAGCAGCTTAGCACGACGGCTCTATAATTCACCCCTCCACTTT. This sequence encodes CASSLARRLYNSPLHF. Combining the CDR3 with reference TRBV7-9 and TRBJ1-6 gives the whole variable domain DTGVSQNPRHKITKRGQNVTFRCDPISEHNRLYWYRQTLGQGPEFLTYFQNEAQLEKSRLLSDRFSAERPKGSFSTLEIQRTEQGDSAMYLCASSLARRLYNSPLHFGNGTRLTVT.

For the CDR3, the DNA is TGTGCCAGTAGTGTCGCGGACAGCTCCTACGAGCAGTACTTC. Amino acid sequence: CASSVADSSYEQYF. The rearrangement joins TRBV19 to TRBJ2-7; perhaps TRBD1 as D (6 bases). The CDR3 totals 14 residues. Germline V gene lookup returns CDR1 LNHDA and CDR2 SQIVND (reference sequence). Trimming stripped 5 bases from V and 0 bases from J, with 11 bases between. The variable domain in full, with the rest retrieved from reference TRBV19 and TRBJ2-7, is DGGITQSPKYLFRKEGQNVTLSCEQNLNHDAMYWYRQDPGQGLRLIYYSQIVNDFQKGDIAEGYSVSREKKESFPLTVTSAQKNPTAFYLCASSVADSSYEQYFGPGTRLTVT.

The CDR3 DNA reads as TGTGCCAGCAGCCCAGGTGGCAGCTCGAACACTGAAGCTTTCTTT. The encoded protein is CASSPGGSSNTEAFF. The genes are TRBV7-2 and TRBJ1-1; D ambiguous. Per the germline V gene, CDR1 is SGHTA and CDR2 is FQGNSA. The CDR3 covers 15 residues. V lost 5 bases to trimming and J lost 1 base, with 14 bases between them.

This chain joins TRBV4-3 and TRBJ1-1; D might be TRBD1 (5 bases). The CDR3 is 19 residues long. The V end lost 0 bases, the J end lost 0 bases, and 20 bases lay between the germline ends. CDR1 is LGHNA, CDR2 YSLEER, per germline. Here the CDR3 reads CASSQDLVRQTKMNTEAFF. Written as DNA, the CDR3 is TGCGCCAGCAGCCAAGATCTAGTTAGACAGACTAAAATGAACACTGAAGCTTTCTTT.

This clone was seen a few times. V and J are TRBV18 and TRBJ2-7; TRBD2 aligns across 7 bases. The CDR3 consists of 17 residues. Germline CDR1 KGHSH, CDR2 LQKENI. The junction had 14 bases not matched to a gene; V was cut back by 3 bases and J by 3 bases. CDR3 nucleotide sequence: TGTGCCAGCTCACCCGATATGGACTGGGCGGGGGACTACGAGCAGTACTTC. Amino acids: CASSPDMDWAGDYEQYF.

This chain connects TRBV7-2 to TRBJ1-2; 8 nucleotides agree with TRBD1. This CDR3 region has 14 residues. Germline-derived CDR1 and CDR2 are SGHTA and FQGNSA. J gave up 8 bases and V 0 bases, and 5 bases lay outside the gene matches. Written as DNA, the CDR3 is TGTGCCAGCAGCTTAGCTGGCAGGGGGCGAGGCTACACCTTC. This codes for CASSLAGRGRGYTF.

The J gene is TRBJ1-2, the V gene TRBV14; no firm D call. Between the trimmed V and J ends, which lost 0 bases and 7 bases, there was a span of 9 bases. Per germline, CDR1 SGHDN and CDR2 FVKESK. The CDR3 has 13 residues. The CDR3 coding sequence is TGTGCCAGCAGCCAAGACAGGCTTGGTGGCTACACCTTC. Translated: CASSQDRLGGYTF.

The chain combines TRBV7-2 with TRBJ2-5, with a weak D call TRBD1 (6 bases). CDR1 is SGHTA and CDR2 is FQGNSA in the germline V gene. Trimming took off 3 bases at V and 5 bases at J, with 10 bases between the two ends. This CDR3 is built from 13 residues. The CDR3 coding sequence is TGTGCCAGCAGCTTGGTCACAGGGGAGACCCAGTACTTC. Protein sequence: CASSLVTGETQYF.